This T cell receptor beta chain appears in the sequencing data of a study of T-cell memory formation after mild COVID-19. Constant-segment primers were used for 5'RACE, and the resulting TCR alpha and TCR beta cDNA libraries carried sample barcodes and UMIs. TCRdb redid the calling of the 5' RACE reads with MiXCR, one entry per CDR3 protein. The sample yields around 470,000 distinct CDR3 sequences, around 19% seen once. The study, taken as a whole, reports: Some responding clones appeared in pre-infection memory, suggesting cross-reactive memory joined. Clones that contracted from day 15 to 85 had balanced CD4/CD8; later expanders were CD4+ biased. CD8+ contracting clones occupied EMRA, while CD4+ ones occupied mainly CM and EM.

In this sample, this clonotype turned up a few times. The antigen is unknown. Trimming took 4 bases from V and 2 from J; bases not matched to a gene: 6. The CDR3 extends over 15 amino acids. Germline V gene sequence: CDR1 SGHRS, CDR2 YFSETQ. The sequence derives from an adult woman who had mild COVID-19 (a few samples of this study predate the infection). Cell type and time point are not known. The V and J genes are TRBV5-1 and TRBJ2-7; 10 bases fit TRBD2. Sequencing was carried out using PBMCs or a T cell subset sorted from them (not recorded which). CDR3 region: CASSGVAGGPYEQYF. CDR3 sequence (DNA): TGCGCCAGCAGCGGCGTAGCGGGAGGACCCTACGAGCAGTACTTC.